This T cell receptor (beta chain) was documented in a study of blood T cell repertoires in COVID-19. Study overall: The analysed material was cDNA or gDNA that came from T cells, B-cell-depleted T cells, or PBMCs.

Under the authors' procedure: Using reference gene primer amplification, nucleated cell counts were estimated. The method was immunoSEQ multiplex PCR; TCRdb's version includes in-frame clones alone and lacks a portion of them. From that table come the V and J calls and clone size; the DNA was used to work out D and trimming. The sample has under 200,000 clones; around four fifths are singletons. The V and J ends lost 4 bases and 3 bases respectively, with 18 bases between them. The germline CDR1 and CDR2 sequences are SGHRS and YFSETQ. The CDR3 is 16 residues long. The receptor comes from a woman between 70 and 85 years old with COVID-19, enrolled during active disease. This chain connects TRBV5-1 to TRBJ2-3; TRBD2 might be the D (6 bases). The sequenced material came from peripheral blood. The chain's CDR3 is CASSHPPGLRTDTQYF. The CDR3 DNA is TGCGCCAGCAGCCATCCTCCGGGACTCCGAACAGATACGCAGTATTTT.